One sample yielded the 2 T cell receptor beta chains listed below, sequenced in a study of T-cell memory formation after mild COVID-19. TCRdb recomputed calls from the 5' RACE reads with MiXCR, one row per CDR3 protein. The data contain some 600,000 distinct CDR3 sequences, around a sixth of them seen just once; the ten biggest clones take up around 7.8%. Sequenced material: PBMCs or a T cell subset sorted from them (not recorded which). The receptors were sampled from an adult woman who had mild COVID-19 (a few samples of this study predate the infection). Cell type and time point are not known.

This chain uses TRBV29-1 with TRBJ2-7; D is ambiguous. V lost 1 base and J lost 2, with 9 bases in between. The CDR3 totals 13 residues. Looked up from germline, CDR1 is SQVTM and CDR2 is ANQGSEA. The CDR3 coding sequence is TGCAGCGTTGAAGGAAAACAACCCTACGAGCAGTACTTC. Translated: CSVEGKQPYEQYF.

The J gene is TRBJ2-7, the V gene TRBV27, with 11 bases aligning to TRBD2. The CDR3 runs 16 residues. Losses at the gene ends were 4 bases for V and 2 bases for J; bases not matched to a gene: 7. Germline V gene lookup returns CDR1 MNHEY and CDR2 SMNVEV (reference sequence). CDR3 sequence (DNA): TGTGCCAGCAGTTCACTAGCGGGGGACCGACCCTACGAGCAGTACTTC. Its translation is CASSSLAGDRPYEQYF.